This entry features one TCR beta chain sequence. Its antigen is as yet unknown. The CDR3 runs to 16 residues. The ends lost 4 bases at V and 4 bases at J; junction bases unmatched: 10. Germline V lookup: CDR1 SGHRS, CDR2 YFSETQ. This sample is drawn from a study of cytomegalovirus exposure and HLA in healthy donors. The PCR ran on 60 Vbeta and 13 Jbeta primers. Profiled with immunoSEQ multiplex PCR; TCRdb holds only in-frame clones, not every one. This sample has fewer than 250,000 clones, with more than 75% found just once. Findings and limits, study-wide: Roughly uniform sequencing depth across donors was assumed, possibly incorrectly.

The sample comprised PBMCs. The rearrangement links TRBV5-1 to TRBJ1-4; the match to TRBD1 covers 7 bases. The TCR comes from a young woman in good health and CMV-seropositive. The CDR3 DNA sequence: TGCGCCAGCAGCCCTGCAGGAGGACAGGTTAATGAAAAACTGTTTTTT. It specifies CASSPAGGQVNEKLFF.